Sequencing of this TCR beta chain was carried out in a study of T cell responses to AZD1222 COVID-19 vaccine. Remarks on this clone: Its antigen is not known.

Germline CDR1 is SEHNR and CDR2 is FQNEAQ (reference sequence). V lost 2 bases to trimming and J lost 1 base, with 9 bases between them. The length of the CDR3 is 14 residues. Points from the study as a whole: Among the donors, most were white British and more were female, and clonal diversity was possibly underestimated. Among those given AZD1222, only five or six were seropositive at baseline. Unmutated regions of variants are reportedly targeted by nearly half of spike-specific TCRs.

The data were produced by immunoSEQ multiplex PCR, yet TCRdb's version contains in-frame clones alone and is incomplete. The data contain some 150,000 clones, about nine tenths of them singletons. This chain uses TRBV7-9 with TRBJ2-7, with unresolved D. The receptor's source is an adult who had recovered from COVID-19. The sequencing here drew on peripheral blood, taken after recovery from COVID-19. The CDR3 spells CASSLSAASYEQYF. CDR3 DNA sequence: TGTGCCAGCAGCTTATCGGCAGCGTCCTACGAGCAGTACTTC.